This T cell receptor (beta chain) was retrieved from a study of post-analysis software for immune sequencing data. In the study overall: Disease trajectories encompassed relapsing-remitting, secondary progressive and progressive-relapsing multiple sclerosis.

Researchers reported that TCR beta cDNA libraries carried unique molecular identifiers. Using its own MiXCR run on the PCR reads, TCRdb lists one record per CDR3 protein. This table has around 500,000 distinct CDR3 sequences, around 34% appearing once. Study outcomes and limitations: Patients carried a handful of TRBV segments more frequently than controls did, and TRBV5-6, TRBV5-1 and TRBV20-1 were among them.

V was pared by 4 bases and J by 4 bases, with 7 bases of the junction left unmatched. CDR1 and CDR2 (germline): SNHLY, FYNNEI. The CDR3 totals 15 residues. Ten or more counts support this clonotype. Its matching antigen is unknown. The receptor's source is a girl between 2 and 17 years old with multiple sclerosis. The V gene is TRBV2, the J gene TRBJ1-2; 9 bases line up with TRBD1. Input material: blood. The CDR3 region is CASSAGTGSLYGYTF. The CDR3, as DNA: TGTGCCAGCAGTGCCGGGACAGGGTCCCTCTATGGCTACACCTTC.